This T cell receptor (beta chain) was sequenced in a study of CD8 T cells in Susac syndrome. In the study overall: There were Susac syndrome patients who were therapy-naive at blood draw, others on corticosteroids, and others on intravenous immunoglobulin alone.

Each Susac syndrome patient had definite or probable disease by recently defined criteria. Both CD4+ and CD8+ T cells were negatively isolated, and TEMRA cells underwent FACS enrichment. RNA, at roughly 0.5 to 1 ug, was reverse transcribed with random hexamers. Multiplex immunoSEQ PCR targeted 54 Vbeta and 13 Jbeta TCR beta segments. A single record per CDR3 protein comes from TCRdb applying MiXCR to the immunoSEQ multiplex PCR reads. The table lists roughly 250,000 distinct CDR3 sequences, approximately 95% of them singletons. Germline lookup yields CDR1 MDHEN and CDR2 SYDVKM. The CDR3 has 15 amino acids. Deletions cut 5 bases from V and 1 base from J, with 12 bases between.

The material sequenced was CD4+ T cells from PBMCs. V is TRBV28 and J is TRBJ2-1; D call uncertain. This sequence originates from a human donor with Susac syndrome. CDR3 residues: CASSTLVESYNEQFF. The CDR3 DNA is TGTGCCAGCAGTACCCTAGTGGAGTCCTACAATGAGCAGTTCTTC. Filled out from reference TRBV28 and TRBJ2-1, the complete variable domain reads DVKVTQSSRYLVKRTGEKVFLECVQDMDHENMFWYRQDPGLGLRLIYFSYDVKMKEKGDIPEGYSVSREKKERFSLILESASTNQTSMYLCASSTLVESYNEQFFGPGTRLTVL.